The entry below gives a single T cell receptor (beta chain) sequence along with its context. It lacks a known antigen. Base qualities are not at hand, and no much larger clone is one base apart. This sample is drawn from a study of cytomegalovirus exposure and HLA in healthy donors (dated by TCRdb to about 2017). For the wider study: An earlier analysis of approximately 640 of the donors reported roughly 270 Gb of sequence data and roughly 110 million unique TCR beta sequences from 150 million to 200 million T cells. Roughly 300 gigabases of sequencing data and around 80 million unique TCR sequences made up an early release that covered about 640 HLA-typed donors. Of the 300 to 400 genotyped donors, over 65% fell in the genetic ancestry cluster associated with self-reported Caucasian donors. The study was designed to test whether signatures of past pathogen exposure could be identified by cataloging public T cell receptors. The study profiled the T cell repertoires of about 720 subjects by immunosequencing and related them to cytomegalovirus serostatus. Along with the roughly 700-subject first cohort, a separate validation cohort of over 90 different subjects was used. High-throughput TCR immunosequencing, statistical association of individual TCRs with disease status, and machine learning were combined to predict cytomegalovirus infection status. In a later analysis, previously published TCR beta repertoires from several hundred donors were re-analyzed and high-resolution HLA genotyping was added so that TCR occurrence patterns could be studied. Rather than using new phenotypic data, the later analysis identified candidate immune exposures from TCR beta sequences and from how often those sequences occurred across donors. In an earlier analysis of a few hundred of the donors, high-throughput TCR beta sequencing was used to judge whether each TCR beta V gene segment behaved as functional or pseudogenic. Alongside the repertoire data, information on donor age, sex, ethnicity and CMV serostatus was compiled. Genome-wide SNP genotypes for about 60% of the 666 donors were used in a later genetic analysis, which treated that subset as a discovery cohort. All discovery cohort repertoires had been generated on a single sequencing platform. Both class I and class II loci were covered by HLA typing, at four-digit resolution. The number of typed donors differed by locus: roughly 629-640 for A, B, C, DRB1 and DQB1; 522 for DQA1; some 610 for DPA1; and roughly 490 for DPB1. Because of strong linkage in the cohort, 4 to 6 DR-DQ haplotypes were treated as single units for association and clustering. Among about 360 genotyped donors of the cohort, an average of 235,054 unique TCR beta nucleotide sequences were sequenced per donor, approximately 20% of them non-productive. Points the paper makes about the study in general: Linkage disequilibrium might explain the correlated functional status among segregating V segments, but an unknown experimental factor could not be ruled out. A few of the identified cytomegalovirus-associated TCR beta chains were confirmed in vitro to be specific for cytomegalovirus antigens. When HLA alleles, especially DR and DQ, strongly co-occurred, TCR associations were difficult to assign to individual alleles. The study listed 164 TCR beta chains as associated with cytomegalovirus. A group of highly shared sequence variants was considered likely to be a technical artifact of the sequencing pipeline. According to the authors, the approach could potentially be generalized to other disease states and immunological phenotypes. A later analysis associated about 17,000 TCR beta sequences with specific HLA alleles at a false discovery rate of 0.05. A later genetic analysis reported fewer N-insertions in productive TCRs among donors in an Asian-associated ancestry cluster than the roughly 700-donor mean. Cytomegalovirus status was reported to be diagnosed by the classifier with high specificity and sensitivity in both the original and validation cohorts. The cohort was sequenced for TCR beta chains only, and without alpha or paired-chain data the features that could be detected were limited. Over 15 rarely observed V segments, including chromosome 9 orphons, were excluded from the earlier analysis of approximately 500 of the donors because counts were too low. A further reported finding was that TCR beta sequences accurately predicted the HLA-A and HLA-B alleles for most subjects in the first cohort. HLA typing was unavailable for some donors at each locus, so association tests used only the typed subset. While some public TCRs were present in many individuals, most TCR sequences turned up only very rarely across donors. Most CMV-associated TCR beta chains appeared to be HLA-restricted in a later analysis, and the HLA associations seemed to be driven largely by CMV exposure. Immune exposure information for the cohort was limited to CMV serostatus. V-gene and J-gene trimming of TCR beta chains was associated with a missense DCLRE1C variant in a later genetic analysis, and the association was replicated in an independent cohort. A later analysis found that TCR association rates varied across HLA loci, with DRB1 alleles showing the most associated TCRs and HLA-C alleles the fewest. Compared with equally common non-associated chains, HLA-associated TCR beta chains in a later analysis were more clonally expanded and had lower generation probabilities. In an earlier analysis of 587 of the donors, most TCR beta V segments appeared in productive rearrangements about 87% or about 30% of the time, broadly matching IMGT annotations. Roughly uniform sequencing depth across donors was assumed in presence/absence analyses, although this assumption may not hold. Several of the top co-occurrence clusters appeared to be linked to parvovirus B19, influenza, CMV and Epstein-Barr virus, according to a later analysis. Some IMGT-functional V segments, including TRBV6-2 and TRBV6-3, could not be distinguished by the 87-base-pair reads and were therefore excluded.

According to the germline V gene, CDR1 reads SGHAT and CDR2 reads FQNNGV. Including cysteine and phenylalanine, the CDR3 has 14 amino acids. The DNA shown is the 42-base CDR3, in frame from base 1. The junction shows trimming of 4 bases on V and 8 bases on J, plus 17 bases between the germline ends. The protocol used for the library was the immunoSEQ multiplex PCR assay. The multiplex PCR relied on a mix of 60 forward primers for TCR Vbeta segments and 13 reverse primers for TCR Jbeta segments. The CDR3 region of rearranged TCR beta genes was amplified from genomic DNA with a multiplex PCR assay. On the Illumina HiSeq System, the amplified TCR beta libraries were sequenced as 87-base-pair reads. In the authors' own workflow: In a later analysis, approximately 74 million unique TCR beta chains were counted across the roughly 670 repertoires, and roughly 11 million of these chains were shared by at least two donors. A nearest-neighbor algorithm error-corrected the raw reads and collapsed the reads into unique sequences, merging closely related sequences to remove PCR and sequencing errors. CDR3 sequences were aligned to IMGT reference sequences to assign V, D and J gene segments. Each retained sequence needed at least a six-nucleotide match to both a V gene segment and a J gene segment. A rearrangement was called productive if the CDR3 had no stop codons and remained in frame with V and J, and every other rearrangement was called non-productive. CDR3 was defined according to IMGT convention as the region running from the second conserved V-encoded cysteine to the conserved J-encoded phenylalanine. The earlier analysis of 587 of the donors excluded sequences that lacked an unambiguous match to a single V gene segment. An earlier analysis of approximately 590 of the donors classified V segments as functional when productive rearrangements were above 56.7% and as segregating when the standard deviation between donors was above 5%. To diagnose cytomegalovirus status from the catalog of TCR beta chain sequences, a statistical classification framework was built. V and J gene assignment, in a later analysis, came from comparing TCR nucleotide sequences with IMGT/GENE-DB human TR gene sequences. The TCRdist pipeline was used in a later analysis to assign CDR3 sequences and most-parsimonious VDJ recombination scenarios. In a later analysis, each TCR beta chain was defined by its CDR3 amino acid sequence together with its V-gene family, and reads without a unique V-gene family were excluded. As a way to deal with suspected cross-contamination and a sequencing artifact, a later analysis dropped under 600 nucleotide sequences that were highly shared and had low generation probability. A later analysis calculated a clonal expansion index for each public chain from normalized within-repertoire ranks of inferred template counts. A later analysis computed generation probabilities with a VDJ recombination model fitted to out-of-frame rearrangements, and checked the results against IGoR. Hypergeometric tests were used in a later analysis to score TCR-TCR, TCR-HLA and TCR-CMV co-occurrence, with a repertoire-size bias correction applied to the TCR pairs. False discovery rates were estimated in a later analysis by permuting HLA or CMV assignments 20 times. A later analysis grouped co-occurring TCRs with DBSCAN, adding TCRdist sequence similarity when clustering within HLA-allele-positive subsets. Repertoires with fewer than 30,000 or more than 120,000 public chains, plus five repertoires with anomalous nucleotide sharing, were excluded from co-occurrence clustering. The source is immuneACCESS, and TCRdb retained only in-frame sequences with V and J called. Part of the clones is not carried over; for the studies checked, unresolved V genes explain less than half of this, and the remainder is unexplained. Clone size and V and J calls were adopted from that table, with D and trimming inferred from the DNA. The sample table records roughly 200,000 clones; around 80% of these occur just once. Around 4.3% of the sample lies in the top ten.

The cohort consisted of hundreds of healthy bone marrow donors. Cohort members were all nominally healthy when sampled, although unrecorded immune exposures were likely present. The donor tested CMV seropositive and was one of the 289 seropositive cohort members. A peripheral blood sample was collected from each donor, and TCR beta sequencing was performed on peripheral blood mononuclear cells. Genomic DNA extraction from the blood cell samples was performed with the Qiagen DNeasy Blood Extraction Kit. The rearranged segments are TRBV11-2 and TRBJ1-2; the D gene is perhaps TRBD1, from 5 matching bases. Sequencing was done on a sample of PBMCs. The TCR comes from a woman in her twenties or thirties in good health and CMV-seropositive. The CDR3 region has the sequence CASSSGIGTRGYTF. In nucleotides, the sequence is TGTGCCAGCAGCTCCGGAATAGGGACTCGAGGCTACACCTTC. The full variable domain, completed from the reference TRBV11-2 and TRBJ1-2 proteins outside the CDR3, reads EAGVAQSPRYKIIEKRQSVAFWCNPISGHATLYWYQQILGQGPKLLIQFQNNGVVDDSQLPKDRFSAERLKGVDSTLKIQPAKLEDSAVYLCASSSGIGTRGYTFGSGTRLTVV.